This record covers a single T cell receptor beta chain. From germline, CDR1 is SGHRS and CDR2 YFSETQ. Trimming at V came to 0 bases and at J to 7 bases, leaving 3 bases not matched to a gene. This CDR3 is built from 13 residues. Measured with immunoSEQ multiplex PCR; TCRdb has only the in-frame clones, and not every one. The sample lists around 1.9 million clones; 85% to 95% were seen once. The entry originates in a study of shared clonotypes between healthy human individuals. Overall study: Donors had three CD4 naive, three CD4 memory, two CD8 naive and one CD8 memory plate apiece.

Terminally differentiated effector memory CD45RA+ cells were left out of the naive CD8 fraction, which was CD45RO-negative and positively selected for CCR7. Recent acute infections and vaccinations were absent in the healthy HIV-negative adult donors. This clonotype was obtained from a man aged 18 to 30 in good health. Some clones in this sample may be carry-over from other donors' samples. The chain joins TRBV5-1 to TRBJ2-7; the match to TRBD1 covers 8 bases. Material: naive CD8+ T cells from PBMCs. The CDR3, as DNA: TGCGCCAGCAGCTTGGGACAGGGGCTGGAGCAGTACTTC. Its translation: CASSLGQGLEQYF.